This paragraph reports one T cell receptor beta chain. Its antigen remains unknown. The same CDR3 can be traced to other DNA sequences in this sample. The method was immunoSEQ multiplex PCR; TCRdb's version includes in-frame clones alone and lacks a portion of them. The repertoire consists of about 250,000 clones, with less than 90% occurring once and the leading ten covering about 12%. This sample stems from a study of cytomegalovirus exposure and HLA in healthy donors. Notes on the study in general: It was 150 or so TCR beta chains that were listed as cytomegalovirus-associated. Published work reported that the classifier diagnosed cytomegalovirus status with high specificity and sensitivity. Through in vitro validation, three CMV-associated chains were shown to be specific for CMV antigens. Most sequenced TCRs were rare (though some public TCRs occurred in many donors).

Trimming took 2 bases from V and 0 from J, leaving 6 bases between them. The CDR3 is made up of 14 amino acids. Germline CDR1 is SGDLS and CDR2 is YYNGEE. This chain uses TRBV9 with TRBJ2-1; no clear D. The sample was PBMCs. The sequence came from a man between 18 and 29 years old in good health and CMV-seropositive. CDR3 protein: CASSVGSSYNEQFF. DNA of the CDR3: TGTGCCAGCAGCGTTGGCAGCTCCTACAATGAGCAGTTCTTC.